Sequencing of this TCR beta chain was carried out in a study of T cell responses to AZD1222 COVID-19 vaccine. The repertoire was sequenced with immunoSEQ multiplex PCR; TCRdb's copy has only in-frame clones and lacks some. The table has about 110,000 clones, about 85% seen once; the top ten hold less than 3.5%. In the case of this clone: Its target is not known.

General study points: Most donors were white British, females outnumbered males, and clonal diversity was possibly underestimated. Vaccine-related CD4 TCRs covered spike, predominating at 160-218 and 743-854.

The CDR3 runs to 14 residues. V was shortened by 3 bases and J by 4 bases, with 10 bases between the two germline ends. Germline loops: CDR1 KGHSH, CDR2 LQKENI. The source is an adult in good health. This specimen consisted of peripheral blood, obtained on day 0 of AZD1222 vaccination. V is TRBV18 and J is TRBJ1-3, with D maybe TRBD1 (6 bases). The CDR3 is CASSPQGSGNTIYF. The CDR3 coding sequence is TGTGCCAGCTCACCCCAGGGGTCCGGAAACACCATATATTTT.